This T cell receptor (beta chain) was observed in a study of blood T cells in healthy people across ages. Germline lookup yields CDR1 MNHNY and CDR2 SVGAGI (reference sequence). This CDR3 has 16 amino acids. With 5 bases clipped from V and 2 bases from J, the junction kept 11 bases outside the gene matches. A note on this clonotype: The antigen is unknown.

There were healthy Caucasian individuals from Russia, aged 6 to 90, serving as donors. The authors isolated at least 6.5 million PBMCs per sample. Study outcomes and limitations: More naive CD4+ cells and higher diversity were found in long-lived than in aged donors. PBMCs left unsorted prevented a conclusive naive versus antigen-experienced comparison.

Then a second PCR, running roughly 7 to 11 cycles, was carried out with a sample-barcoded 5' primer and a J-beta primer mix. TCRdb used MiXCR to reprocess the 5' RACE reads, holding one entry per CDR3 protein. The data contain about 1.6 million distinct CDR3 sequences, approximately 32% of them singletons. The chain has TRBV6-6 and TRBJ1-1, with 7 bases matching TRBD1. The sequence derives from a woman younger than 45 in good health. Sequencing input: blood. The CDR3, as DNA: TGTGCCAGCAGTCCAAGGGACAGTAACATTAACACTGAAGCTTTCTTT. The encoded protein is CASSPRDSNINTEAFF.